Presented here are 6 T cell receptor beta chains from one specimen sequenced in a study of cytomegalovirus exposure and HLA in healthy donors. Researchers ran the PCR with 60 Vbeta and 13 Jbeta primers. Clones were read by immunoSEQ multiplex PCR, and TCRdb kept only the in-frame ones, dropping some. This sample has 100,000 to 150,000 clones, with over 65% found just once. Sequencing was done on a sample of PBMCs. Source of these receptors: a woman aged 45-60 years in good health and CMV-seropositive.

The CDR3 loop is CASSDPGQSFNEQFF. The CDR3 nucleotides read TGTGCCAGCAGCGACCCGGGACAGAGCTTCAATGAGCAGTTCTTC. V gene TRBV7-9 combines with J gene TRBJ2-1; TRBD1 aligns across 7 bases. V dropped 5 bases and J dropped 6; count of bases not matched to a gene: 10. Germline assignment: CDR1 SEHNR and CDR2 FQNEAQ (reference sequence). CDR3 length equals 15 residues.

The rearrangement uses TRBV5-1 and TRBJ1-4, with unresolved D. The CDR3 consists of 16 residues. The germline V gene has CDR1 SGHRS and CDR2 YFSETQ. V lost 1 base to trimming and J lost 4 bases, with 14 bases between them. CDR3 residues: CASSLRTVGFNEKLFF. CDR3 nucleotide sequence: TGCGCCAGCAGCTTGCGCACAGTGGGTTTTAATGAAAAACTGTTTTTT.

This clone occurred once. This chain links TRBV6-1 with TRBJ2-3; the match to TRBD2 covers 8 bases. V gave up 4 bases and J gave up 1 base; unmatched junction bases: 4. Germline values: CDR1 MNHNS, CDR2 SASEGT. This CDR3 has 15 residues. The DNA of the CDR3 is TGTGCCAGCAGTGGACTAGCGATCGGCACAGATACGCAGTATTTT. This sequence encodes CASSGLAIGTDTQYF.

The chain uses TRBV5-6 and TRBJ1-2, with D hard to call. The CDR3 length is 12 residues. Germline loops: CDR1 SGHDT, CDR2 YYEEEE. V was shortened by 1 base and J by 5 bases, with 6 bases between the two germline ends. The CDR3 DNA is TGTGCCAGCAGCTTGAGCGAATATGGCTACACCTTC. Translation: CASSLSEYGYTF.

The chain has TRBV19 and TRBJ2-1, with TRBD1 matching 7 bases. In germline, CDR1 is LNHDA, CDR2 SQIVND (reference sequence). J was trimmed by 4 bases and V by 11 bases; bases with no gene match: 14. This CDR3 is 15 amino acids long. The CDR3 is CASKTVGDRYNEQFF. The CDR3, as DNA: TGTGCCTCCAAAACGGTGGGGGACAGATACAATGAGCAGTTCTTC.

The chain is built from TRBV28 and TRBJ2-1; 9 bases align to TRBD2. The germline CDR1 and CDR2 sequences are MDHEN and SYDVKM. The CDR3 contains 17 residues. V shed 5 bases, J shed 3 bases, and the junction held 11 bases outside the gene matches. In DNA, the CDR3 is TGTGCCAGCAGTCCTATTAGCGGGAGTTGGAACTACAATGAGCAGTTCTTC. This gives the protein CASSPISGSWNYNEQFF.